This is a list of T cell receptor beta chains from one sample in a study of OX40 agonist ivuxolimab in advanced cancers. Sequencing was performed with immunoSEQ multiplex PCR; in TCRdb, only in-frame clones are kept and a portion is missing. The sample includes over 50,000 clones, about 90% seen only once; the top ten take approximately 20%. Sequences were derived from CD4+ or CD8+ T cells sorted from blood, sampled in a trial of the OX40 agonist ivuxolimab. These receptors came from an adult with an advanced solid tumor such as melanoma, head and neck, liver or kidney cancer. Both conserved end residues are part of each CDR3. A D gene is named only where the DNA matches it firmly. Not all rows give a size; the values are once, few, many and, for expanded clones, a class.

16 . . TRBJ1-3 TRBV4-3 TGCGCCAGCAGCCAAGATCATGAGGGGCTTGGAAACACCATATATTTT CASSQDHEGLGNTIYF
13 . . TRBJ2-2 TRBV6-6 TGTGCCAGCAGTTACGATGGGGGCGGGGAGCTGTTTTTT CASSYDGGGELFF
14 . few TRBJ2-4 TRBV7-8 TGTGCCAGCAGCTACGGGTTAGCCAAAAACATTCAGTACTTC CASSYGLAKNIQYF
18 TRBD2 . TRBJ2-6 TRBV5-1 TGCGCCAGCAGCTTTTTAGCGGGGGTCCTCTCTGGGGCCAACGTCCTGACTTTC CASSFLAGVLSGANVLTF
16 . . TRBJ1-3 TRBV28 TGTGCCAGCAGTTTATGGGCAGGGAGGGCTGGAAACACCATATATTTT CASSLWAGRAGNTIYF
11 . . TRBJ2-7 TRBV6-5 TGTGCCAGCAGTTACCAGTACGAGCAGTACTTC CASSYQYEQYF
15 TRBD1 . TRBJ1-5 TRBV5-8 TGTGCCAGCAGCCTCGACAGGGGGAGCAATCAGCCCCAGCATTTT CASSLDRGSNQPQHF
12 . . TRBJ2-3 TRBV10-3 TGTGCCATCAGTGAGAACACAGATACGCAGTATTTT CAISENTDTQYF
13 . . TRBJ1-4 TRBV28 TGTGCCAGCAGTTTATTTTTAGATGAAAAACTGTTTTTT CASSLFLDEKLFF
15 . . TRBJ1-1 TRBV6-5 TGTGCCAGCAGTTACTCCCTAGGCCCGAACACTGAAGCTTTCTTT CASSYSLGPNTEAFF
14 TRBD1 . TRBJ1-2 TRBV7-9 TGTGCCAGCAGCCCTGGACAGGGGATTAATGGCTACACCTTC CASSPGQGINGYTF
18 TRBD1 . TRBJ2-1 TRBV4-2 TGTGCCAGCAGCCAAGAACTTGGTTACAGGGGCAATTACAATGAGCAGTTCTTC CASSQELGYRGNYNEQFF
12 . few TRBJ1-6 TRBV28 TGTGCCAGCAGGGGACCGGGGGTCTCTCTCCACTTT CASRGPGVSLHF
13 . . TRBJ2-1 TRBV9 TGTGCCAGCAGCGTAGGGTGGGGGCCTGAGCAGTTCTTC CASSVGWGPEQFF
15 TRBD1 once TRBJ2-7 TRBV6-6 TGTGCCAGCAGTTACTCGAGGGACAGGGACTACGAGCAGTACTTC CASSYSRDRDYEQYF
14 . . TRBJ2-1 TRBV7-9 TGTGCCAGCAGTCCCCAGGACCCCTACAATGAGCAGTTCTTC CASSPQDPYNEQFF
17 TRBD2 . TRBJ2-1 TRBV9 TGTGCCAGCAGCGTAGCTAGCGGGCCTAGCTCCTACAATGAGCAGTTCTTC CASSVASGPSSYNEQFF
11 . . TRBJ2-6 TRBV25-1 TGTGCCAGCAGTGAGGCCAACGTCCTGACTTTC CASSEANVLTF
14 . once TRBJ1-1 TRBV6-5 TGTGCCAGCAGTTACTGGGCAGGCAACACTGAAGCTTTCTTT CASSYWAGNTEAFF
14 . . TRBJ2-1 TRBV27 TGTGCCAGCAGCGAAGGGGGGAACTACAATGAGCAGTTCTTC CASSEGGNYNEQFF
16 . . TRBJ2-1 TRBV9 TGTGCCAGCAGCGTAGGCGACCCTTCCCCTTACAATGAGCAGTTCTTC CASSVGDPSPYNEQFF
16 TRBD2 . TRBJ2-5 TRBV9 TGTGCCAGCAGCGGGGGACTAGCGGGAGTAGGGGAGACCCAGTACTTC CASSGGLAGVGETQYF
13 . . TRBJ2-7 TRBV6-6 TGTGCCAGCAGTTACCAAACTCTCCACGAGCAGTACTTC CASSYQTLHEQYF